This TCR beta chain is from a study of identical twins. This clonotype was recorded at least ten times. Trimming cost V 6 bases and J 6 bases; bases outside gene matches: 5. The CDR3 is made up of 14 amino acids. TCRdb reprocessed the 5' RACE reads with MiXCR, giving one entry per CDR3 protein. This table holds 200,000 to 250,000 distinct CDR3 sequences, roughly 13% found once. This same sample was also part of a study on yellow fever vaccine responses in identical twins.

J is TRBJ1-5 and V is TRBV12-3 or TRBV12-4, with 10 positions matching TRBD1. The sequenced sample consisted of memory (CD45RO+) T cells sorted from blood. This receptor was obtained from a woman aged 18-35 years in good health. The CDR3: CASSNRQGAQPQHF. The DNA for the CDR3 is TGTGCCAGCAGCAATAGACAGGGGGCTCAGCCCCAGCATTTT.